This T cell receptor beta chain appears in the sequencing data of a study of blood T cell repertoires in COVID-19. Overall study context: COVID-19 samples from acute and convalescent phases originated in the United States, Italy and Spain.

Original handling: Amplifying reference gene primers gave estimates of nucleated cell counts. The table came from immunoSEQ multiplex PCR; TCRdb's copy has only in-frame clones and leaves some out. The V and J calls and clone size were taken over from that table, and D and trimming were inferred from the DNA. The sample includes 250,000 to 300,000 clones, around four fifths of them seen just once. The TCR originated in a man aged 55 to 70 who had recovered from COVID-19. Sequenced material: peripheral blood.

CDR3 sequence reads: CASRLGNRSLVGETQYF. DNA of the CDR3: TGTGCAAGTCGCTTAGGAAACAGGAGCCTGGTCGGCGAGACCCAGTACTTC. This sequence joins TRBV12-2 and TRBJ2-5; the D call in the table, TRBD1, was not verified against the DNA. TRBV12-2 is recorded as a pseudogene. The CDR3 has 17 residues.